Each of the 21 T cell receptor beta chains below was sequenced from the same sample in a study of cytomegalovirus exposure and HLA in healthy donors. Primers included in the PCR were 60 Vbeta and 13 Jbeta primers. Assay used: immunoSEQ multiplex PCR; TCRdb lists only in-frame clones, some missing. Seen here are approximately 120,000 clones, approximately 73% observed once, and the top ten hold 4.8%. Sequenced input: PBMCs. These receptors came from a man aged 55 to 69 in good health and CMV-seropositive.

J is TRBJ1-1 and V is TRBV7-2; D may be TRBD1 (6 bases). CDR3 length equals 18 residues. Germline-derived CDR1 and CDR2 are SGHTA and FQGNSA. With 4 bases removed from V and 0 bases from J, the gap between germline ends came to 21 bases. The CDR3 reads CASSSHPGTSSMNTEAFF. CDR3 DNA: TGTGCCAGCAGCTCCCACCCCGGGACATCATCCATGAACACTGAAGCTTTCTTT.

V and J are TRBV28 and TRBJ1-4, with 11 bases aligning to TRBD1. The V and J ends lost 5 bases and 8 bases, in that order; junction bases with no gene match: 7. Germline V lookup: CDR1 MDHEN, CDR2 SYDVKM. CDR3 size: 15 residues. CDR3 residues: CASSRIGQGAEKLFF. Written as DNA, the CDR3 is TGTGCCAGCAGTCGAATTGGACAGGGGGCAGAAAAACTGTTTTTT.

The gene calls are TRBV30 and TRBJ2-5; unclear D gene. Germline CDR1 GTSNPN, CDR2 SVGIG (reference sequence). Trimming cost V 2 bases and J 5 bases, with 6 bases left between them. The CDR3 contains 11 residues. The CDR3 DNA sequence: TGTGCCTGGAGTTTTCGGGAGACCCAGTACTTC. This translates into CAWSFRETQYF.

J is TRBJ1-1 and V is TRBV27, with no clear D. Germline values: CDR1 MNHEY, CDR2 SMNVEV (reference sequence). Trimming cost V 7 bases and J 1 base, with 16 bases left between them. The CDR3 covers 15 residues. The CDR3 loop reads CASTIPGLPNTEAFF. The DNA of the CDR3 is TGTGCCAGCACCATTCCCGGACTTCCGAACACTGAAGCTTTCTTT.

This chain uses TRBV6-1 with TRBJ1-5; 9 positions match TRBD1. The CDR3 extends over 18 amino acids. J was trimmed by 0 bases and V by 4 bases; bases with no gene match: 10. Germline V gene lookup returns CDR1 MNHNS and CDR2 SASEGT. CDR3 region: CASSGPGQGVYSNQPQHF. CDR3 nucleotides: TGTGCCAGCAGTGGACCGGGACAGGGAGTATATAGCAATCAGCCCCAGCATTTT.

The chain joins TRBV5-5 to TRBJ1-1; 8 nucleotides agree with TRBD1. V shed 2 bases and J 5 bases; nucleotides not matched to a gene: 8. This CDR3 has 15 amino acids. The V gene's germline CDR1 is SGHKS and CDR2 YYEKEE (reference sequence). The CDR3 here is CASSLLDRGWTEAFF. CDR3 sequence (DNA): TGTGCCAGCAGCTTACTAGACAGGGGTTGGACTGAAGCTTTCTTT.

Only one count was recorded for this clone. CDR3 nucleotides: TGTGCCAGCAGTGGCCTTCGCCAGACCCAGTACTTC. Its translation is CASSGLRQTQYF. This chain links TRBV9 with TRBJ2-5, with no clear D. Germline CDR1 SGDLS, CDR2 YYNGEE. V lost 5 bases and J lost 6, with 11 bases in between. This CDR3 is 12 amino acids long.

The CDR3 coding sequence is TGTGCCAGCAGTGGGCTAGCGGCGGGGGGCGAGCAGTACTTC. It codes for CASSGLAAGGEQYF. The chain couples TRBV6-1 to TRBJ2-7; TRBD2 matches at 8 bases. V lost 4 bases and J lost 6; bases outside the gene matches: 8. The CDR3 sequence is 14 residues long. CDR1 and CDR2 (germline): MNHNS, SASEGT.

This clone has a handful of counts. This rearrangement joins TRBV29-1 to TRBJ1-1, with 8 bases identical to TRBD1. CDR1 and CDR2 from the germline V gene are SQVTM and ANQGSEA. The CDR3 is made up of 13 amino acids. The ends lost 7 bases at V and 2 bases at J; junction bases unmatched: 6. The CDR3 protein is CSGGTGANTEAFF. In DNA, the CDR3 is TGCAGCGGTGGGACAGGCGCAAACACTGAAGCTTTCTTT.

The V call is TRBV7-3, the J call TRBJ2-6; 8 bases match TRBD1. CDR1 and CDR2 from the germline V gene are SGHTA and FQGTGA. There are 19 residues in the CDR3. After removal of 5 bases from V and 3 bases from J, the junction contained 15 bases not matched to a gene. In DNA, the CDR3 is TGTGCCAGCAGCCCCTACGGACAGGGACTGGGAAGTGGGGCCAACGTCCTGACTTTC. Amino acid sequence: CASSPYGQGLGSGANVLTF. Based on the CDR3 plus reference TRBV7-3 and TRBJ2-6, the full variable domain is GAGVSQTPSNKVTEKGKYVELRCDPISGHTALYWYRQSLGQGPEFLIYFQGTGAADDSGLPNDRFFAVRPEGSVSTLKIQRTERGDSAVYLCASSPYGQGLGSGANVLTFGAGSRLTVL.

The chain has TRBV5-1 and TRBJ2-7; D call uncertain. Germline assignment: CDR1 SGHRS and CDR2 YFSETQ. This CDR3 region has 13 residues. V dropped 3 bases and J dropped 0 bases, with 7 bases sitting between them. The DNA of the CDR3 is TGCGCCAGCAGCTCATTTTCCTCCTACGAGCAGTACTTC. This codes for CASSSFSSYEQYF.

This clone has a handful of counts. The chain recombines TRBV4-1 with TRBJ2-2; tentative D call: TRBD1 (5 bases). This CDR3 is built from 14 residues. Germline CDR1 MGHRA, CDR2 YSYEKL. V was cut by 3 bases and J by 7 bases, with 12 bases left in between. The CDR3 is CASSHRQTDGELFF. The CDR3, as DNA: TGCGCCAGCAGCCACAGACAGACTGACGGGGAGCTGTTTTTT.

CDR3 residues: CASSRQGGNTEAFF. The DNA for the CDR3 is TGTGCCAGCAGTCGACAGGGGGGGAACACTGAAGCTTTCTTT. The chain couples TRBV6-1 to TRBJ1-1; 9 bases agree with TRBD1. V shed 5 bases, J shed 1 base, and the junction held 2 bases outside the gene matches. The CDR3 length is 14 residues. Germline CDR1 MNHNS, CDR2 SASEGT.

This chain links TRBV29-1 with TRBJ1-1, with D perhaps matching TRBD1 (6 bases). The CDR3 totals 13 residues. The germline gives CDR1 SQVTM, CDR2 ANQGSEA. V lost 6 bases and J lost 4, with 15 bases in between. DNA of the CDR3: TGCAGCGTGGCTAGGAGAGGGGGCACTGAAGCTTTCTTT. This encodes CSVARRGGTEAFF.

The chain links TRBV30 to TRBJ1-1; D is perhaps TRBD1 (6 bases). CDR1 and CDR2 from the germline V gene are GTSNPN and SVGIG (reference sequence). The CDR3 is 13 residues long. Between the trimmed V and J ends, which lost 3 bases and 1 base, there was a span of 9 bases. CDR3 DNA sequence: TGTGCCTGGAGGAGGGGGACGAACACTGAAGCTTTCTTT. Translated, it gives CAWRRGTNTEAFF.

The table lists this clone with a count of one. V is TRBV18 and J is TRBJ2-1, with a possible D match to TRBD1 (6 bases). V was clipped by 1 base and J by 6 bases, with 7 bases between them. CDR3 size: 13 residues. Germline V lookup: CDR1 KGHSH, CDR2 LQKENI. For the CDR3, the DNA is TGTGCCAGCTCACCACAACAGGGCAATGAGCAGTTCTTC. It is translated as CASSPQQGNEQFF.

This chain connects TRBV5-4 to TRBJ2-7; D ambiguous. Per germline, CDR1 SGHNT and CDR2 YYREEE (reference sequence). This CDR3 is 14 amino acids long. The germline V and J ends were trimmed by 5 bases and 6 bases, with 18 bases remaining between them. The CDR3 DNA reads TGTGCCAGCAGTCTAGACCTAAGTTCTTCCGAGCAGTACTTC. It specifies CASSLDLSSSEQYF.

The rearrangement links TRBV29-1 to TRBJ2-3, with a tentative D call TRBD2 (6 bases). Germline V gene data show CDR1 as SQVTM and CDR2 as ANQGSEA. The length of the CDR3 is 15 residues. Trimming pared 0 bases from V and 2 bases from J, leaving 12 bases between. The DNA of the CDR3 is TGCAGCGTTGAAGAACGACTAGGATTCACAGATACGCAGTATTTT. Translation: CSVEERLGFTDTQYF.

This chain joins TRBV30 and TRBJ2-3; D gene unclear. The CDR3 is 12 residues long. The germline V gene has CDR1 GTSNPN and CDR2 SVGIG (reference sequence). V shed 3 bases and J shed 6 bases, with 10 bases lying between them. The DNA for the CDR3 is TGTGCCTGGAGCCCGGGTCTCGATACGCAGTATTTT. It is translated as CAWSPGLDTQYF.

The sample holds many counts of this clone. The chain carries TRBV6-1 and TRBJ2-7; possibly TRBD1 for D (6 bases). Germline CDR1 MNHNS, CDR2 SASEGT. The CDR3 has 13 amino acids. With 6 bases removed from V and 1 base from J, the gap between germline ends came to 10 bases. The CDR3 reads CASSRQVSYEQYF. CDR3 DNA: TGTGCCAGCAGCAGACAGGTTTCCTACGAGCAGTACTTC.

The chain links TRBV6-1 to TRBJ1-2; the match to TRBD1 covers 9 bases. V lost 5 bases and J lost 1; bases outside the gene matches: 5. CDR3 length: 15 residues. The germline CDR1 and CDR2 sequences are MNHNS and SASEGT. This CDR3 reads CASSWDREGNYGYTF. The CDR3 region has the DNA TGTGCCAGCAGTTGGGACAGGGAGGGTAACTATGGCTACACCTTC.